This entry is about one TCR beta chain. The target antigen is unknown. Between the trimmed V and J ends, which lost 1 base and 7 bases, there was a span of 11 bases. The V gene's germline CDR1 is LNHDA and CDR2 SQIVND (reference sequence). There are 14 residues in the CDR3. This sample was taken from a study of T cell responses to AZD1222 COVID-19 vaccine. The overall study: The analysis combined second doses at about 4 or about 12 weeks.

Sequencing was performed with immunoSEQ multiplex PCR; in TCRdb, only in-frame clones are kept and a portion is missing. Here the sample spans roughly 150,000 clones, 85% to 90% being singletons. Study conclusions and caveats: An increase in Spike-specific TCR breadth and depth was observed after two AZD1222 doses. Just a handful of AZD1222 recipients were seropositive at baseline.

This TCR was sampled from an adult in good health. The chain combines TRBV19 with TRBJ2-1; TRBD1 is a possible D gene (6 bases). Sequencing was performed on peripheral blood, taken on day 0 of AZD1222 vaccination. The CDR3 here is CASSIGVQGNEQFF. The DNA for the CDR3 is TGTGCCAGTAGTATAGGAGTACAGGGAAATGAGCAGTTCTTC.